This T cell receptor (beta chain) emerged from a study of cytomegalovirus exposure and HLA in healthy donors. Study-level points and caveats: Altogether, more than 150 TCR beta chains were recorded as cytomegalovirus-associated.

In the case of this clone: Its matching antigen is unknown.

V was pared by 4 bases and J by 4 bases, with 3 bases of the junction left unmatched. Per the germline V gene, CDR1 is SGHVS and CDR2 is FNYEAQ. This CDR3 has 13 residues. The donors were part of the validation cohort of around 110 subjects. That cohort was separate from the first cohort, which comprised fewer than 800 subjects. Only in-frame clones appear in the TCRdb table, and some are missing; sequencing was by immunoSEQ multiplex PCR. The sample holds 55,000 to 65,000 clones; about nine tenths are singletons and the top ten take about 3.1%. The sequence came from a man aged 18 to 30 in good health and CMV-seronegative. The sequencing sample was made of PBMCs. V and J are TRBV7-6 and TRBJ1-1; 7 positions match TRBD1. For the CDR3, the DNA is TGTGCCAGCAGCTCCCGGGACAGCACTGAAGCTTTCTTT. Its translation: CASSSRDSTEAFF.